Below are 32 T cell receptor beta chains sequenced from a single sample in a study of tumor-infiltrating lymphocytes in primary liver carcinoma. Investigators took RNA and DNA out together from 20-30 mg of unsorted bulk tissue. Reverse transcription of about 0.5 ug total RNA with a constant-region primer produced TCR beta cDNA. Three nested multiplex PCR rounds, a slightly modified ARM-PCR method, built the TCR beta libraries. The first two PCR rounds used TRBV1-TRBV30 primers with a Cbeta primer, approximately 9 cycles each. One entry per CDR3 protein, called by TCRdb with MiXCR from the multiplex PCR reads. Of around 60,000 distinct CDR3 sequences listed, about three quarters are singletons. Sequenced sample: liver tumor tissue from sampling region 4. As to subset: tumor region T4, right-lateral pole. The receptor source for this set is a man in his forties or fifties with primary liver carcinoma and hepatitis B virus infection.

Remarks on this clonotype: Because the CDR3's place on the DNA is in doubt, the DNA is left out and the CDR3 is given as listed by TCRdb. The V gene is TRBV30, the J gene TRBJ1-6; the table's D call of TRBD1 was not tested on the DNA. Germline V lookup: CDR1 GTSNPN, CDR2 SVGIG (reference sequence). The CDR3 length equals 15 residues, ends included. The CDR3 here is CAWIDVAQGNSPLLF.

This clonotype was picked up a small number of times. Written as DNA, the CDR3 is TGTGCCAGCAGTGAGCAGGGGTTGGATGGCTACACCTTC. Its translation is CASSEQGLDGYTF. This chain links TRBV27 with TRBJ1-2; TRBD1 is a possible D gene (6 bases). This CDR3 is built from 13 residues. Germline values: CDR1 MNHEY, CDR2 SMNVEV (reference sequence). V lost 5 bases and J lost 6, with 13 bases in between.

For this clonotype: The conserved closing phenylalanine or tryptophan is absent in this CDR3, likely reflecting a read error. The genes are TRBV4-1 and TRBJ2-7, with D maybe TRBD1 (5 bases). This CDR3 has 13 residues. V shed 7 bases and J shed 4 bases, with 14 bases lying between them. CDR1 is MGHRA and CDR2 is YSYEKL in the germline V gene. For the CDR3, the DNA is TGCGCCAGCAACCAGGGCCGTTGGTACGAGCAGTACTTA. It yields the protein CASNQGRWYEQYL.

About this clonotype itself: One end of the junction fails to match germline, which may point to a read error. The V call is TRBV11-1, the J call TRBJ2-1; 8 bases are shared with TRBD2. The CDR3 is 13 residues long. Germline loops: CDR1 SGHAT, CDR2 FQDESV (reference sequence). The chain's CDR3 is CAGSAGGPNEQFF. The DNA for the CDR3 is TGTGCCGGCAGCGCGGGAGGCCCGAATGAGCAGTTCTTC.

As to this clonotype: Sequence at one end of the junction differs from germline and may be a read error. The V and J genes are TRBV6-5 and TRBJ1-1; weak D call: TRBD1 (6 bases). The germline CDR1 and CDR2 sequences are MNHEY and SVGAGI. This CDR3 is built from 14 residues. This chain's CDR3 is CASSYGGANTETFF. For the CDR3, the DNA is TGTGCGAGCAGTTACGGGGGGGCGAACACTGAAACTTTCTTT.

The chain has TRBV5-1 and TRBJ2-2; 10 bases agree with TRBD1. This CDR3 comprises 15 residues. From germline, CDR1 is SGHRS and CDR2 YFSETQ. The ends lost 8 bases at V and 5 bases at J; junction bases unmatched: 9. CDR3 protein: CASIWTGGNTGELFF. DNA of the CDR3: TGCGCCAGTATCTGGACAGGGGGGAATACCGGGGAGCTGTTTTTT.

Details on this clonotype: Its ends do not fully match the called genes, so a read error is possible. This chain joins TRBV5-4 and TRBJ1-3; a weak D match, TRBD1 (6 bases). CDR3 length: 16 residues. Germline assignment: CDR1 SGHNT and CDR2 YYREEE (reference sequence). CDR3: CASSLQGGGRGYTIYF. CDR3 in DNA: TGTGCCAGCAGCTTACAGGGCGGGGGCCGTGGATACACCATATATTTT.

The chain links TRBV28 to TRBJ2-3; 8 bases map to TRBD2. This CDR3 region has 22 residues. Per the germline V gene, CDR1 is MDHEN and CDR2 is SYDVKM. The trim removed 4 bases at V and 2 bases at J, leaving 26 bases unmatched. The CDR3 DNA sequence: TGTGCCAGCAGTTCCCGCCGGACGTCGGCGGATTTAGCGGGAAAGCACACAGATACGCAGTATTTT. Residues: CASSSRRTSADLAGKHTDTQYF.

The genes are TRBV11-2 and TRBJ2-7, with TRBD2 matching over 10 bases. This CDR3 region has 19 residues. V was pared by 2 bases and J by 2 bases, with 15 bases of the junction left unmatched. Germline V CDR1 and CDR2: SGHAT, FQNNGV. As DNA, the CDR3 is TGTGCCAGCAGCTTAACACGGCGGACTAGCGGACGCTTTACCTACGAGCAGTACTTC. It translates to CASSLTRRTSGRFTYEQYF.

Concerning this clonotype itself: This may stem from a read error, because a much larger clone lies one nucleotide away. The gene calls are TRBV14 and TRBJ2-3, with D unresolved. The CDR3 spans 13 residues. V was shortened by 0 bases and J by 3 bases, with 4 bases between the two germline ends. Germline-derived CDR1 and CDR2 are SGHDN and FVKESK. The CDR3, as DNA: TGTGCCAGCAGCCAAGATGTGACAGATACGCAGTATTTT. Amino acids: CASSQDVTDTQYF.

This clonotype was detected only a few times. The junction and the germline gene differ at one end; a read error may be behind it. The V gene is TRBV29-1, the J gene TRBJ1-1; no clear D gene. The CDR3 loop spans 12 amino acids. CDR1 SQVTM and CDR2 ANQGSEA come from the germline V gene. The CDR3 loop reads CNVRWSATEAFF. The CDR3 coding sequence is TGCAACGTTCGATGGAGCGCGACTGAAGCTTTCTTT.

About this clonotype itself: A clone one base away is much larger, so this may be a read error. The V call is TRBV28, the J call TRBJ2-7; D may be TRBD1 or TRBD2 (6 bases each). This CDR3 is 15 amino acids long. Germline V gene sequence: CDR1 MDHEN, CDR2 SYDVKM. The CDR3 nucleotides are TGTGCCAGCAACCCAACAGGGCGGGGATCCTACAAGCAGTACTTC. Residues: CASNPTGRGSYKQYF. Combining the CDR3 with reference TRBV28 and TRBJ2-7 gives the whole variable domain DVKVTQSSRYLVKRTGEKVFLECVQDMDHENMFWYRQDPGLGLRLIYFSYDVKMKEKGDIPEGYSVSREKKERFSLILESASTNQTSMYLCASNPTGRGSYKQYFGPGTRLTVT.

This clonotype was observed a single time. At one end the junction does not follow the germline gene, possibly because of a read error. The CDR3 is CASSLGVLNNEQLF. As DNA, the CDR3 is TGTGCCAGCAGCTTAGGCGTCTTGAACAATGAGCAATTGTTC. The rearrangement uses TRBV11-2 and TRBJ2-1, with no clear D. Germline assignment: CDR1 SGHAT and CDR2 FQNNGV. The length of the CDR3 is 14 residues.

Turning to this clonotype: At one of its ends the junction is not consistent with the germline gene, which may arise from a read error. V usage is TRBV6-5 and J usage is TRBJ2-4; TRBD1 agrees at 7 bases. Germline loops: CDR1 MNHEY, CDR2 SVGAGI. This CDR3 spans 12 amino acids. DNA for the CDR3: TGTGCCAGCAATCCCCGGACAGGCGAGGAGTGCTTC. Translating it yields CASNPRTGEECF.

The chain has TRBV11-1 and TRBJ2-2; D call uncertain. The V end lost 6 bases, the J end lost 3 bases, and 11 bases lay between the germline ends. CDR1 SGHAT and CDR2 FQDESV come from the germline V gene (reference sequence). The CDR3 totals 14 residues. The CDR3 is CASRPSLDTGELFF. As DNA, the CDR3 is TGTGCCAGCAGACCGAGCCTTGACACCGGGGAGCTGTTTTTT.

This clonotype was counted once. It may be a read error: a sequence one base away is much more abundant. J is TRBJ2-1 and V is TRBV5-4; possible D gene TRBD2, 5 bases. Deletions cut 4 bases from V and 7 bases from J, with 21 bases between. CDR1 SGHNT and CDR2 YYREEE come from the germline V gene (reference sequence). The CDR3 spans 16 residues. For the CDR3, the DNA is TGTGCCAGCAGCCCCGGCGGAGAGGGCTATGTGAATGAGCAGTTCTTC. Its translation is CASSPGGEGYVNEQFF.

As to this clonotype: One end of the junction is discordant with germline, which a read error may explain. The rearrangement uses TRBV11-2 and TRBJ2-2; D might be TRBD2 (6 bases). The CDR3 has 17 residues. The germline gives CDR1 SGHAT, CDR2 FQNNGV. CDR3 sequence reads: CVNSLALGGADTGELFF. DNA for the CDR3: TGTGTCAACAGCTTAGCATTAGGAGGGGCGGACACCGGGGAACTGTTTTTT.

In the case of this clonotype: The CDR3 carries no conserved terminal phenylalanine or tryptophan, so it likely arises from a read error. This chain uses TRBV28 with TRBJ2-7; no clear D gene. The CDR3 has 16 residues. Germline CDR1 reads MDHEN; CDR2 reads SYDVKM. Trimming left V 4 bases short and J 3 bases short, with 19 bases between. CDR3 nucleotides: TGTGCCAGCAGTTCCGCGTCACCCCCTGATATCTACGAGCAGTACTCC. As protein: CASSSASPPDIYEQYS.

On this clonotype: This sequence may be a read error, since a much larger clone differs from it by one base. The chain links TRBV29-1 to TRBJ2-5; 10 bases agree with TRBD2. CDR3 length equals 15 residues. Germline V gene data show CDR1 as SQVTM and CDR2 as ANQGSEA. V trimming: 4 bases; J trimming: 5 bases; junction bases outside the gene matches: 10. This CDR3 is CSVGGTSVSRETQYF. CDR3 nucleotides: TGCAGCGTTGGTGGGACTAGCGTGAGTAGGGAGACCCAGTACTTC.

This clonotype was picked up many times. The V call is TRBV6-2 or TRBV6-3, the J call TRBJ2-7; 10 bases are shared with TRBD2. There are 14 residues in the CDR3. Germline V gene lookup returns CDR1 MNHEY and CDR2 SVGEGT. The V gene end was trimmed by 11 bases and the J gene end by 5 bases; junction bases not matched to a gene: 12. CDR3: CAARGSGRWHEQYF. The CDR3 region has the DNA TGTGCCGCAAGGGGTAGCGGGAGGTGGCACGAGCAGTACTTC.

This chain connects TRBV6-5 to TRBJ2-7, with TRBD2 identical over 12 bases. CDR1 MNHEY and CDR2 SVGAGI come from the germline V gene. The CDR3 has 17 residues. Trimming cost V 10 bases and J 4 bases; bases outside gene matches: 17. This chain's CDR3 is CANSYSTSGSLVYEQYF. CDR3 nucleotide sequence: TGTGCCAATAGTTACTCGACTAGCGGGAGCTTGGTTTACGAGCAGTACTTC.

Note on this clonotype: This may be a read error: a much more frequent sequence differs by one nucleotide. The genes are TRBV5-1 and TRBJ2-1; D might be TRBD2 (6 bases). The CDR3 runs 15 residues. Germline CDR1 and CDR2: SGHRS and YFSETQ. The CDR3 here is CASSLVVTSDKEQCF. CDR3 nucleotides: TGCGCCAGCAGCTTGGTAGTGACTAGTGACAAAGAGCAGTGCTTC.

This clonotype was seen a handful of times. The V gene is TRBV6-6, the J gene TRBJ2-5; TRBD2 matches at 14 bases. The germline gives CDR1 MNHNY, CDR2 SVGAGI (reference sequence). V dropped 6 bases and J dropped 4; count of bases not matched to a gene: 19. The length of the CDR3 is 20 residues. The CDR3 DNA is TGTGCCAGCAGCCAATGGGGTTTACTGACTAGCGGGAGGGCCGTAGAGACCCAGTACTTC. As protein: CASSQWGLLTSGRAVETQYF.

This clonotype was recorded many times. The chain carries TRBV4-2 and TRBJ2-1, with D perhaps matching TRBD2 (6 bases). Germline CDR1 and CDR2: LGHNA and YNFKEQ. The V end lost 0 bases, the J end lost 11 bases, and 17 bases lay between the germline ends. The CDR3 covers 15 residues. CDR3 DNA sequence: TGTGCCAGCAGCCAAGATTGGACTACCGGCGGTAAGCAGTTCTTC. Its translation: CASSQDWTTGGKQFF.

As concerns this clonotype: Mismatch with germline at one junction end may stem from a read error. The chain uses TRBV5-5 and TRBJ1-2; D is unresolved. This CDR3 has 14 amino acids. The germline V gene encodes CDR1 SGHKS and CDR2 YYEKEE (reference sequence). In DNA, the CDR3 is TGTGACAGCAGCCTGTATGGGGAGCGGAGTGGCTACACCTTC. It encodes CDSSLYGERSGYTF. The full variable domain, completed using reference TRBV5-5 and TRBJ1-2, is DAGVTQSPTHLIKTRGQQVTLRCSPISGHKSVSWYQQVLGQGPQFIFQYYEKEERGRGNFPDRFSARQFPNYSSELNVNALLLGDSALYLCDSSLYGERSGYTFGSGTRLTVV.

About this clonotype itself: Given the absence of the conserved phenylalanine or tryptophan at the CDR3 end, a read error is likely. The chain employs TRBV6-5 and TRBJ2-7, with 8 bases aligning to TRBD2. V gave up 5 bases and J gave up 2 bases; unmatched junction bases: 5. This CDR3 is 14 amino acids long. Per germline, CDR1 MNHEY and CDR2 SVGAGI. DNA for the CDR3: TGTGCCAGCAGTCGCACTAGCGGAGCCTACGAGCAGTACTTA. Encoded protein: CASSRTSGAYEQYL.

This clonotype has at least ten counts. The chain is built from TRBV10-1 and TRBJ2-1, with 14 bases that match TRBD2. Looked up from germline, CDR1 is WNHNN and CDR2 is SYGVQD (reference sequence). Germline trimming cut 3 bases from V and 10 bases from J; bases unmatched to any gene: 17. The CDR3 consists of 19 residues. The CDR3 sequence is CASSDTGHRGTSGRKEQFF. CDR3 bases: TGCGCCAGCAGTGATACGGGCCATCGTGGGACTAGCGGGAGAAAAGAGCAGTTCTTC.

This clonotype came up once. This may come from a read error, since a much larger clone is one base off. This chain links TRBV11-1 with TRBJ2-2; possibly TRBD1 for D (6 bases). Germline V gene sequence: CDR1 SGHAT, CDR2 FQDESV (reference sequence). The CDR3 runs 13 residues. The CDR3 is CASSLWDTGDLFF. CDR3 in DNA: TGTGCCAGCAGCCTTTGGGACACCGGGGACCTGTTTTTT.

Details on this clonotype: Being one base from a much bigger clone, this may be a read error. The chain couples TRBV10-2 to TRBJ2-7, with D hard to call. From germline, CDR1 is WSHSY and CDR2 SAAADI. This CDR3 spans 14 amino acids. The CDR3 DNA follows: TGCACCAGCAGTGATTTCAGGACGCGCTACGAGCAGTACTTC. Translation gives CTSSDFRTRYEQYF.

Notes on this clonotype: A read error may explain this, as a much larger clone is one base away. The chain couples TRBV14 to TRBJ2-1, with D unresolved. V lost 6 bases to trimming and J lost 5 bases, with 20 bases between them. The germline gives CDR1 SGHDN, CDR2 FVKESK. The CDR3 totals 16 residues. DNA of the CDR3: TGTGCCAGCAGTGCCGTAGCAAGACGGGTAAACAATGAGCAGTTCTTC. Its translation is CASSAVARRVNNEQFF.

To note about this clonotype: Given the absence of the conserved phenylalanine or tryptophan at the CDR3 end, a read error is likely. This sequence joins TRBV6-5 and TRBJ2-1; the D is unclear. The CDR3 contains 16 residues. The germline gives CDR1 MNHEY, CDR2 SVGAGI. The CDR3 spells CASSSSLWTSFDEQFL. For the CDR3, the DNA is TGTGCAAGCAGTTCTTCCTTGTGGACCTCGTTCGATGAGCAGTTCTTA.

The J gene is TRBJ2-7, the V gene TRBV6-2 or TRBV6-3; D remains unclear. Trimming shortened V by 10 bases and J by 3 bases, and 13 bases separated the two germline ends. The CDR3 has 12 amino acids. From germline, CDR1 is MNHEY and CDR2 SVGEGT. The CDR3 coding sequence is TGTGCCACCTGTCAGTGTATCTACGAGCAGTACTTC. Encoded protein: CATCQCIYEQYF.